The sequence of this TCR delta chain was determined in a study of delta chain sequences of gamma delta T cells (dated by TCRdb to about 2017). The CDR3 spans 20 residues, from the cysteine through the phenylalanine. The CDR3 DNA has 60 bases and is translated from base 1. From the germline V gene, CDR1 is GEAIGNYY and CDR2 is EKD. On this clone itself: Its target antigen remains unknown. One end of the junction is discordant with germline, which a read error may explain.

Library creation used PCR. TCRdb records Illumina MiSeq as the sequencer. TCRdb called clones from the public reads with CATT, and repeated DNA sequences were later combined into one row. Recorded for this sample are approximately 3,000 delta-chain clones; roughly two thirds of them occurred a single time. Clones ranked in the top ten supply over 55% of the sample. The TCR sequence derives from a human donor with breast cancer. The sample was a tumor sample. This receptor chain uses TRDV2 and TRDJ1; a tentative D call is TRDD3 (6 bases match). The DNA reads TGTGCTTGTGTCATGGTGTCAAGGGAGGGGGACCGACATTACACAGATACACTCATATTT. Translated, this gives CACVMVSREGDRHYTDTLIF.